This T cell receptor beta chain derives from a study of cytomegalovirus exposure and HLA in healthy donors. The germline V and J ends were trimmed by 6 bases and 3 bases, with 12 bases remaining between them. The CDR3 is 14 residues long. Per the germline V gene, CDR1 is SNHLY and CDR2 is FYNNEI. This clone was counted a few times. Primers for the PCR totalled 60 Vbeta and 13 Jbeta. Sequencing was performed with immunoSEQ multiplex PCR; in TCRdb, only in-frame clones are kept and a portion is missing. The data hold around 190,000 clones, with over 60% observed a single time. V and J are TRBV2 and TRBJ1-5; a weak D match, TRBD1 (6 bases). The receptor was derived from a man younger than 40 in good health and CMV-seropositive. Input material: PBMCs. CDR3 bases: TGTGCCAGCAGGTTTCAGGGGCTCAATCAGCCCCAGCATTTT. It yields the protein CASRFQGLNQPQHF.